Listed below are T cell receptor beta chains from one sample, sequenced in a study of early T cells in non-severe SARS-CoV-2 infection. Each CDR3 protein is one row after TCRdb ran MiXCR on the 5' RACE reads. The sample has 40,000 to 50,000 distinct CDR3 sequences; roughly 11% are singletons. The sequenced sample was whole blood. The source of these receptors is an adult who was a healthcare worker with PCR-confirmed SARS-CoV-2 infection or an uninfected control (not recorded which). The CDR3 runs from the conserved cysteine through the conserved F or W. Clone size appears in some rows only: once, few, many, or a class for an expanded clone.

J,V,size,CDR3
TRBJ2-7,TRBV5-4,NA,CASSLEGGGFYEQYF
TRBJ2-1,TRBV27,many,CASSLTSSYNEQFF
TRBJ2-1,TRBV20-1,many,CSARAGVTSGEQFF
TRBJ2-7,TRBV2,NA,CASSEGRIVQYF
TRBJ1-6,TRBV12-3/TRBV12-4,many,CASRYGWGDSPLHF
TRBJ2-7,TRBV5-4,NA,CASSQDGTYYEQYF
TRBJ2-2,TRBV28,NA,CASSTENTGELFF
TRBJ2-3,TRBV7-6,NA,CASSPEQGAISHTQYF
TRBJ1-5,TRBV6-5,NA,CASSHRDNQPQHF
TRBJ2-3,TRBV2,few,CASSVGTDTQYF
TRBJ2-7,TRBV13,NA,CASSSPSISYEQYF
TRBJ2-1,TRBV29-1,many,CSVESSGNLVQFF
TRBJ1-1,TRBV6-6,many,CASGVAFF
TRBJ2-1,TRBV7-2,few,CASSTTDRDHEQFF
TRBJ2-3,TRBV20-1,NA,CSGGATSTDTQYF
TRBJ1-4,TRBV4-3,many,CASSPETGQHEKLFF
TRBJ1-3,TRBV12-3/TRBV12-4,NA,CASSQLGFSGNTIYF
TRBJ2-3,TRBV29-1,few,CSVNPTSGSPDTQYF
TRBJ1-2,TRBV28,many,CATDPGDSYGYTF
TRBJ2-3,TRBV4-2,many,CASSQGRRITDTQYF
TRBJ1-1,TRBV7-9,NA,CASRHDRSEAFF
TRBJ1-1,TRBV5-8,NA,CASSLAGQAPTEAFF
TRBJ2-2,TRBV7-3,large,CASSSLTGPGELFF
TRBJ2-5,TRBV12-5,NA,CASARIGQAKETQYF
TRBJ2-2,TRBV5-1,few,CASSTDRGYTGELFF
TRBJ2-1,TRBV25-1,many,CASIPGGGYNEQFF
TRBJ1-6,TRBV7-6,few,CASSLGTGDNSPLHF
TRBJ2-4,TRBV7-6,many,CASSLDAVSKQYF
TRBJ2-2,TRBV28,NA,CASSSGGTNTGELFF
TRBJ2-3,TRBV7-9,NA,CANIPDTQYF
TRBJ1-6,TRBV28,few,CASLGTDYSPLHF
TRBJ2-1,TRBV14,many,CASSPSGGSGNEQFF
TRBJ1-1,TRBV2,many,CASSGQRNTEAFF
TRBJ2-1,TRBV12-3/TRBV12-4,few,CASSRLAGFNEQFF
TRBJ2-1,TRBV3-1,few,CASSEIGSSGSNEQFF
TRBJ2-7,TRBV20-1,few,CSASFAGYEQYF
TRBJ1-1,TRBV6-2/TRBV6-3,many,CASRDPGPTNTEAFF
TRBJ2-1,TRBV29-1,NA,CSVEPGGGRWNEQFF
TRBJ2-7,TRBV5-1,NA,CASSLASSQYEQYF
TRBJ1-1,TRBV6-1,NA,CASSAPTGFAFF
TRBJ2-1,TRBV7-6,many,CASSSGAHNEQFF
TRBJ2-1,TRBV5-1,few,CASSPQSSSYNEQFF
TRBJ2-3,TRBV20-1,NA,CSASSGSADTQYF
TRBJ1-5,TRBV28,many,CASSQGVSNQPQHF
TRBJ2-7,TRBV29-1,many,CSASNRDKISYEQYF
TRBJ1-4,TRBV30,many,CAWSFRQRGLATNEKLFF
TRBJ2-5,TRBV29-1,many,CSVGDNNQETQYF
TRBJ1-3,TRBV2,many,CASTPSAPRSSGNTIYF
TRBJ2-7,TRBV28,many,CASSSGGLREQYF
TRBJ2-3,TRBV24-1,few,CATRPSAGVDTQYF
TRBJ2-5,TRBV7-9,NA,CASSQGLASQETQYF
TRBJ1-5,TRBV28,many,CASRHRGASNQPQHF
TRBJ2-1,TRBV20-1,NA,CSATSGSSYNEQFF